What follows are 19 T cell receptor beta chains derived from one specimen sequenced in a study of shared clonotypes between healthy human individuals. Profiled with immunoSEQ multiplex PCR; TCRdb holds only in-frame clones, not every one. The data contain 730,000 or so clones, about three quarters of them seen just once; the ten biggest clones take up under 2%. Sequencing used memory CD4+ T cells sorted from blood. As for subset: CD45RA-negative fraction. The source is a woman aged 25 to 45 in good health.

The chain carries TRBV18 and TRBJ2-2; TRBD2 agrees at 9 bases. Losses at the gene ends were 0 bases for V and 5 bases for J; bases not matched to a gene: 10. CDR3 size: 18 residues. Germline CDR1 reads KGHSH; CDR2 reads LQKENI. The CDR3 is CASSPPGLAGSGTGELFF. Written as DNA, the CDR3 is TGTGCCAGCTCACCACCGGGCCTAGCGGGAAGCGGAACCGGGGAGCTGTTTTTT.

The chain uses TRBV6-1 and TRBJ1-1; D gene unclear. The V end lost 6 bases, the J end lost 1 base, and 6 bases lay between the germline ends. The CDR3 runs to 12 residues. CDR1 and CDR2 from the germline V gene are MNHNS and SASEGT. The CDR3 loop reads CASRQPNTEAFF. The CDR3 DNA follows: TGTGCCAGCAGGCAGCCGAACACTGAAGCTTTCTTT.

DNA of the CDR3: TGTGCCAGCAATCACGAAAGGCAGGCAACCTACGAGCAGTACTTC. Its protein is CASNHERQATYEQYF. This chain joins TRBV2 and TRBJ2-7; D call uncertain. The CDR3 is 15 amino acids. Germline loops: CDR1 SNHLY, CDR2 FYNNEI. V shed 7 bases and J shed 2 bases, with 18 bases lying between them. Combining the CDR3 with reference TRBV2 and TRBJ2-7 gives the whole variable domain EPEVTQTPSHQVTQMGQEVILRCVPISNHLYFYWYRQILGQKVEFLVSFYNNEISEKSEIFDDQFSVERPDGSNFTLKIRSTKLEDSAMYFCASNHERQATYEQYFGPGTRLTVT.

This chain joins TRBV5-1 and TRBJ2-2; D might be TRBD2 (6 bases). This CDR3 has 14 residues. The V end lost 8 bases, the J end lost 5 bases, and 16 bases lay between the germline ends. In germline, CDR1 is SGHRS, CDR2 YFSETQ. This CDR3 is CASTSGSSTGELFF. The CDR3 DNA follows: TGCGCCAGTACTTCCGGGAGTAGTACCGGGGAGCTGTTTTTT.

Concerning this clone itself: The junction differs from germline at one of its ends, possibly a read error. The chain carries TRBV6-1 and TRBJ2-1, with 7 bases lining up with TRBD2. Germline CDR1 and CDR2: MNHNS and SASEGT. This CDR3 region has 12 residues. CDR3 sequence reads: CASNRDYHEQFF. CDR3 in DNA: TGTGCCAGCAACCGGGACTACCATGAGCAGTTCTTC.

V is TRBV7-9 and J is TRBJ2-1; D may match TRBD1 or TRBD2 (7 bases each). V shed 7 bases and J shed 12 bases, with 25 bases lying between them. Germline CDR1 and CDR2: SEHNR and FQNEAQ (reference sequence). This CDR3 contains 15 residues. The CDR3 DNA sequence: TGTGCCAGCACTCTGGGGGAGGGGGCGCAGGTTGGGCAGTTCTTC. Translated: CASTLGEGAQVGQFF.

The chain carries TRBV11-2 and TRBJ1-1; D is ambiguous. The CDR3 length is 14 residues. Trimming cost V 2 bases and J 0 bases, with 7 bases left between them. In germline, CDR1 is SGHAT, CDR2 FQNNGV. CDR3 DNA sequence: TGTGCCAGCAGCTTATATTACTTGAACACTGAAGCTTTCTTT. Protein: CASSLYYLNTEAFF.

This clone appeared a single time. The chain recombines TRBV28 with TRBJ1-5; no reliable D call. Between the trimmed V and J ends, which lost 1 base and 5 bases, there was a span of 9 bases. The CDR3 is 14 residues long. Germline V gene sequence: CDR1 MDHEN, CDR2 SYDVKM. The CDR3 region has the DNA TGTGCCAGCAGTTTATCGTATGGTTATCAGCCCCAGCATTTT. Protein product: CASSLSYGYQPQHF. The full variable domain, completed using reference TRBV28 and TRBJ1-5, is DVKVTQSSRYLVKRTGEKVFLECVQDMDHENMFWYRQDPGLGLRLIYFSYDVKMKEKGDIPEGYSVSREKKERFSLILESASTNQTSMYLCASSLSYGYQPQHFGDGTRLSIL.

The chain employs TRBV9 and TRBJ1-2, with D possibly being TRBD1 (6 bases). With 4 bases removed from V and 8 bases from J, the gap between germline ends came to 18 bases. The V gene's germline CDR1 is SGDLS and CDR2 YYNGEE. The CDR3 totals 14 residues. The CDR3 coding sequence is TGTGCCAGCAGCCCCCAGGGGCAGGGCCGAGGCTACACCTTC. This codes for CASSPQGQGRGYTF.

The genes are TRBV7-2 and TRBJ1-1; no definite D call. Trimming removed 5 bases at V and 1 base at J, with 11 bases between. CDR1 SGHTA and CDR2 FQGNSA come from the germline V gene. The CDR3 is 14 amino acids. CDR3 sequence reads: CASSTGLGNTEAFF. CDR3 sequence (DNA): TGTGCCAGCAGCACGGGATTGGGGAACACTGAAGCTTTCTTT. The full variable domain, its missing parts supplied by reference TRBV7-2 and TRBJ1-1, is GAGVSQSPSNKVTEKGKDVELRCDPISGHTALYWYRQSLGQGLEFLIYFQGNSAPDKSGLPSDRFSAERTGGSVSTLTIQRTQQEDSAVYLCASSTGLGNTEAFFGQGTRLTVV.

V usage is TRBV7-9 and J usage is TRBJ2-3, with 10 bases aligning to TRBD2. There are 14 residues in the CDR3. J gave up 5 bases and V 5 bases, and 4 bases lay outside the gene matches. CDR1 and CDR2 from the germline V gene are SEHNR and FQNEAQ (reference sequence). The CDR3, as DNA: TGTGCCAGCAGCCCGGGACTAGCGATAGATACGCAGTATTTT. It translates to CASSPGLAIDTQYF.

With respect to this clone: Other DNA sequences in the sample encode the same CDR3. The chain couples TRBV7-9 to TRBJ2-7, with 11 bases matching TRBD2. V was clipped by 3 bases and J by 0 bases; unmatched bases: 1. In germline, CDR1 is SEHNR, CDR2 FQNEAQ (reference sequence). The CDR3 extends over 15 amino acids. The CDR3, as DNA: TGTGCCAGCAGCTTGACTAGCGGGGTCTCCTACGAGCAGTACTTC. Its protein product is CASSLTSGVSYEQYF.

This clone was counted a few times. CDR3 DNA sequence: TGTGCCAGCAGTTTATATCAGGAAAATCAGCCCCAGCATTTT. Translation: CASSLYQENQPQHF. This chain connects TRBV28 to TRBJ1-5; no clear D gene. From germline, CDR1 is MDHEN and CDR2 SYDVKM. This CDR3 contains 14 residues. Trimming shortened V by 1 base and J by 4 bases, and 8 bases separated the two germline ends.

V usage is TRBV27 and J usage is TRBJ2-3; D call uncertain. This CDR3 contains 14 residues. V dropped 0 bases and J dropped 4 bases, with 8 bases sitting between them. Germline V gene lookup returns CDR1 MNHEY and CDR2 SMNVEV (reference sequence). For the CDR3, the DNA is TGTGCCAGCAGTTTATCAGGGCTAGCAGATACGCAGTATTTT. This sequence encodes CASSLSGLADTQYF.

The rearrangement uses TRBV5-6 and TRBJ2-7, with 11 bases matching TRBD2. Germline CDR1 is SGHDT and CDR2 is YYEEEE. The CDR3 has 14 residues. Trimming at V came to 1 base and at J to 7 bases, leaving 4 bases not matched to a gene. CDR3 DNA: TGTGCCAGCAGCTTGCTAGCGGGAGGTGGAGAGCAGTACTTC. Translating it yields CASSLLAGGGEQYF.

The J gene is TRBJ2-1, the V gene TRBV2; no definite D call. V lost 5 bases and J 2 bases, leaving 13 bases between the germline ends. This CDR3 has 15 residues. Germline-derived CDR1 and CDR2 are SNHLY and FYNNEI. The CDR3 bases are TGTGCCAGCAGTCCCGACCGAGTCCCCTACAATGAGCAGTTCTTC. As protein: CASSPDRVPYNEQFF.

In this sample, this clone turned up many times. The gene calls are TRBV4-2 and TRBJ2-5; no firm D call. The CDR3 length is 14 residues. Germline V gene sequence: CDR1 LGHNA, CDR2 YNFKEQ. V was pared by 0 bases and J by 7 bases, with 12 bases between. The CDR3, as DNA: TGTGCCAGCAGCCAAGATACGGCGCCCGGGACCCAGTACTTC. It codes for CASSQDTAPGTQYF.

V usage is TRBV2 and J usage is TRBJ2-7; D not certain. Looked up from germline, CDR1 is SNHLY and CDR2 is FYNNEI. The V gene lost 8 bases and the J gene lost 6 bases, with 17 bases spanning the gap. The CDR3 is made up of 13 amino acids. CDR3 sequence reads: CASSSTPHSEQYF. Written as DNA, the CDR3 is TGTGCCAGCTCCTCGACGCCCCATTCCGAGCAGTACTTC.

The CDR3 sequence is CASSPGWDNEQFF. CDR3 in DNA: TGCGCCAGCAGCCCGGGGTGGGACAATGAGCAGTTCTTC. This chain connects TRBV5-1 to TRBJ2-1; TRBD2 is a possible D gene (5 bases). The germline gives CDR1 SGHRS, CDR2 YFSETQ. This CDR3 comprises 13 residues. Trimming stripped 4 bases from V and 5 bases from J, with 10 bases between.